What follows are 26 T cell receptor beta chains derived from one specimen sequenced in a study of Graves' ophthalmopathy and Graves' hyperthyroidism. TCR beta CDR3 regions were amplified from RNA transcripts. RT-PCR was first run with HTBI primers, then multiplex PCR in a second round. TCRdb reanalysed the multiplex PCR reads using MiXCR and keeps one entry per CDR3 protein. The sample yields about 370,000 distinct CDR3 sequences, about 16% seen once. The sequenced sample was peripheral blood. These TCRs come from a woman aged 18 to 35 with Graves' ophthalmopathy.

This clonotype was detected ten times or more. The chain links TRBV7-3 to TRBJ2-7, with TRBD1 matching over 7 bases. V trimming: 5 bases; J trimming: 7 bases; junction bases outside the gene matches: 11. The CDR3 sequence is 14 residues long. Per the germline V gene, CDR1 is SGHTA and CDR2 is FQGTGA. CDR3 sequence: CASSPPGQPGEQYF. The CDR3 region has the DNA TGTGCCAGCAGCCCGCCGGGACAGCCTGGGGAGCAGTACTTC. Together with reference TRBV7-3 and TRBJ2-7, the CDR3 gives the full variable domain: GAGVSQTPSNKVTEKGKYVELRCDPISGHTALYWYRQSLGQGPEFLIYFQGTGAADDSGLPNDRFFAVRPEGSVSTLKIQRTERGDSAVYLCASSPPGQPGEQYFGPGTRLTVT.

This clonotype was found many times. The chain uses TRBV6-1 and TRBJ1-1; D gene ambiguous. The CDR3 extends over 13 amino acids. The V end lost 11 bases, the J end lost 0 bases, and 13 bases lay between the germline ends. CDR1 MNHNS and CDR2 SASEGT come from the germline V gene. CDR3 sequence (DNA): TGTGCCGCCGTCGTGGGTATGAACACTGAAGCTTTCTTT. Encoded protein: CAAVVGMNTEAFF.

This clonotype has at least ten counts. V usage is TRBV30 and J usage is TRBJ2-5; the match to TRBD1 covers 8 bases. With 8 bases clipped from V and 1 base from J, the junction kept 6 bases outside the gene matches. Germline V gene data show CDR1 as GTSNPN and CDR2 as SVGIG (reference sequence). The CDR3 has 13 amino acids. CDR3 in amino acids: CAHSGGGQETQYF. CDR3 DNA sequence: TGTGCCCACTCAGGGGGCGGCCAAGAGACCCAGTACTTC.

The sample holds a few counts of this clonotype. The rearrangement links TRBV12-3 or TRBV12-4 to TRBJ1-1; perhaps TRBD1 as D (5 bases). The CDR3 totals 15 residues. The germline V and J ends were trimmed by 6 bases and 5 bases, with 19 bases remaining between them. The CDR3 DNA follows: TGTGCCAGCAGGCCACAACAGGTTAAGGGGACTGAAGCTTTCTTT. The encoded protein is CASRPQQVKGTEAFF.

This clonotype was detected ten times or more. J is TRBJ1-2 and V is TRBV4-2; TRBD1 aligns across 7 bases. The V gene's germline CDR1 is LGHNA and CDR2 YNFKEQ. J gave up 3 bases and V 2 bases, and 18 bases lay outside the gene matches. The CDR3 contains 19 residues. The CDR3 here is CASSQIVLSNDREDYGYTF. CDR3 DNA sequence: TGTGCCAGCAGCCAAATTGTGCTCTCGAACGACAGGGAAGACTATGGCTACACCTTC.

Ten or more counts support this clonotype. The V call is TRBV7-6, the J call TRBJ2-7; possibly TRBD1 for D (6 bases). Trimming took off 4 bases at V and 2 bases at J, with 9 bases between the two ends. This CDR3 is 13 amino acids long. Germline V lookup: CDR1 SGHVS, CDR2 FNYEAQ. The CDR3 reads CASSSRGTYEQYF. CDR3 bases: TGTGCCAGCAGCTCCAGGGGTACCTACGAGCAGTACTTC.

This clonotype was recorded at least ten times. The chain combines TRBV14 with TRBJ2-7; D is possibly TRBD1 (6 bases). The ends were cut back, 5 bases at V and 3 bases at J, with 20 bases in the middle. This CDR3 has 16 residues. Germline V gene lookup returns CDR1 SGHDN and CDR2 FVKESK. CDR3 sequence (DNA): TGTGCCAGCAGCTTAAACAGGGCCCCCAGGGTCTACGAGCAGTACTTC. It translates to CASSLNRAPRVYEQYF.

This clonotype was seen ten or more times. The J gene is TRBJ2-5, the V gene TRBV24-1; D may match TRBD1 or TRBD2 (5 bases each). Germline V lookup: CDR1 KGHDR, CDR2 SFDVKD. Deletions cut 4 bases from V and 5 bases from J, with 16 bases between. This CDR3 region has 15 residues. For the CDR3, the DNA is TGTGCCACCAGTGACCAGGGACGGATGAGGGAGACCCAGTACTTC. This encodes CATSDQGRMRETQYF.

At least ten counts were recorded for this clonotype. This sequence joins TRBV11-1 and TRBJ2-2; tentative D call: TRBD1 (6 bases). The CDR3 runs 18 residues. Trimming took off 6 bases at V and 1 base at J, with 21 bases between the two ends. The germline V gene encodes CDR1 SGHAT and CDR2 FQDESV (reference sequence). CDR3: CASSRRGLGAKNTGELFF. The DNA of the CDR3 is TGTGCCAGCAGTCGTAGAGGATTGGGGGCGAAGAACACCGGGGAGCTGTTTTTT.

This clonotype has ten or more counts. The chain is built from TRBV6-2 or TRBV6-3 and TRBJ2-7, with 13 bases aligning to TRBD2. V was clipped by 8 bases and J by 6 bases; unmatched bases: 7. The CDR3 loop spans 14 amino acids. From germline, CDR1 is MNHEY and CDR2 SVGEGT. As DNA, the CDR3 is TGTGCCAGCGAACTAGCGGGAGGGCGAGGCGAGCAGTACTTC. Amino acids: CASELAGGRGEQYF.

Many counts were recorded for this clonotype. The chain combines TRBV5-8 with TRBJ1-1; 10 bases fit TRBD1. V shed 3 bases, J shed 1 base, and the junction held 9 bases outside the gene matches. Germline CDR1 SGHTS, CDR2 YDEGEE. This CDR3 is 17 amino acids long. DNA for the CDR3: TGTGCCAGCAGCTCACGGGGCGGGACAGGGGCGAACACTGAAGCTTTCTTT. The encoded protein is CASSSRGGTGANTEAFF.

V usage is TRBV19 and J usage is TRBJ2-7; D remains ambiguous. The CDR3 sequence is 15 residues long. The V gene lost 5 bases and the J gene lost 3 bases, with 17 bases spanning the gap. From germline, CDR1 is LNHDA and CDR2 SQIVND (reference sequence). CDR3 nucleotide sequence: TGTGCCAGTAGTCCGCCGAAGGGAAACCACTACGAGCAGTACTTC. It translates to CASSPPKGNHYEQYF.

The sample holds many counts of this clonotype. V gene TRBV20-1 combines with J gene TRBJ1-5; no clear D gene. The CDR3 totals 15 residues. CDR1 is DFQATT, CDR2 SNEGSKA, per germline (reference sequence). Trimming cost V 8 bases and J 0 bases, with 17 bases left between them. CDR3 DNA sequence: TGCAGTACCGCAGCCGGGCCCGGTAGCAATCAGCCCCAGCATTTT. Its translation: CSTAAGPGSNQPQHF.

The chain has TRBV12-3 or TRBV12-4 and TRBJ2-5; 9 bases line up with TRBD1. This CDR3 spans 14 amino acids. Unmatched junction bases numbered 6, after V lost 5 bases and J lost 5 bases. The CDR3 DNA sequence: TGTGCCAGCAGTCGGGACAGGGCCTTTGAGACCCAGTACTTC. This encodes CASSRDRAFETQYF.

This clonotype has only a few counts. The genes are TRBV24-1 and TRBJ2-5; D is uncertain. Germline V gene data show CDR1 as KGHDR and CDR2 as SFDVKD. The CDR3 consists of 13 residues. The V gene lost 6 bases and the J gene lost 3 bases, with 10 bases spanning the gap. Written as DNA, the CDR3 is TGTGCCACCAGTACGTGGACGGAAGAGACCCAGTACTTC. This translates into CATSTWTEETQYF.

This clonotype has ten or more counts. The rearrangement uses TRBV6-1 and TRBJ2-5; TRBD2 matches at 14 bases. Germline trimming cut 5 bases from V and 5 bases from J; bases unmatched to any gene: 7. The CDR3 length is 16 residues. Germline V lookup: CDR1 MNHNS, CDR2 SASEGT. CDR3 amino acids: CASSPGLAGVAETQYF. The CDR3 DNA follows: TGTGCCAGCAGTCCGGGACTAGCGGGAGTCGCGGAGACCCAGTACTTC.

This clonotype was picked up a small number of times. V is TRBV12-3 or TRBV12-4 and J is TRBJ1-2; D might be TRBD1 (5 bases). The CDR3 has 13 residues. Trimming cost V 3 bases and J 4 bases, with 9 bases left between them. The CDR3 region is CASSFEGFYGYTF. For the CDR3, the DNA is TGTGCCAGCAGTTTTGAGGGGTTCTATGGCTACACCTTC.

The sample holds many counts of this clonotype. The V gene is TRBV6-5, the J gene TRBJ2-4; D possibly corresponds to TRBD2 (5 bases). Germline V lookup: CDR1 MNHEY, CDR2 SVGAGI. With 2 bases removed from V and 3 bases from J, the gap between germline ends came to 20 bases. This CDR3 has 18 amino acids. DNA of the CDR3: TGTGCCAGCAGTTACCCCAAGAATGAGGGCCTCCTCAAAAACATTCAGTACTTC. Its protein product is CASSYPKNEGLLKNIQYF.

In its sample, this clonotype was seen many times. The rearrangement links TRBV28 to TRBJ2-3; TRBD1 matches at 10 bases. This CDR3 is 18 amino acids long. Per the germline V gene, CDR1 is MDHEN and CDR2 is SYDVKM. V trimming: 0 bases; J trimming: 4 bases; junction bases outside the gene matches: 10. CDR3 amino acids: CASSLWGRQGASADTQYF. As DNA, the CDR3 is TGTGCCAGCAGTTTATGGGGAAGACAGGGGGCCTCCGCAGATACGCAGTATTTT.

This clonotype was counted many times. The chain is built from TRBV27 and TRBJ1-5; 10 bases map to TRBD1. Germline-derived CDR1 and CDR2 are MNHEY and SMNVEV (reference sequence). V lost 4 bases and J lost 1; bases outside the gene matches: 1. The CDR3 consists of 15 residues. CDR3: CASSSDRGSNQPQHF. As DNA, the CDR3 is TGTGCCAGCAGTTCGGACAGGGGGAGCAATCAGCCCCAGCATTTT.

The rearrangement uses TRBV5-6 and TRBJ2-2; 7 bases line up with TRBD1. The germline gives CDR1 SGHDT, CDR2 YYEEEE. This CDR3 comprises 13 residues. The V and J ends lost 4 bases and 7 bases, in that order; junction bases with no gene match: 4. The CDR3, as DNA: TGTGCCAGCAGCGTACAGGGGAACGGGGAGCTGTTTTTT. This codes for CASSVQGNGELFF.

The J gene is TRBJ1-5, the V gene TRBV30, with TRBD1 as a possible D gene (5 bases). This CDR3 region has 13 residues. V dropped 2 bases and J dropped 4 bases, with 9 bases sitting between them. Germline CDR1 and CDR2: GTSNPN and SVGIG (reference sequence). The CDR3 loop is CAWSPGLNQPQHF. CDR3 nucleotide sequence: TGTGCCTGGAGTCCAGGGCTGAATCAGCCCCAGCATTTT.

This clonotype was recorded only once. The chain carries TRBV11-2 and TRBJ2-5; the D is unclear. Germline assignment: CDR1 SGHAT and CDR2 FQNNGV. The CDR3 length is 14 residues. Trimming took 3 bases from V and 3 from J, leaving 11 bases between them. The CDR3 sequence: CASSFRAREETQYF. DNA of the CDR3: TGTGCCAGCAGCTTTCGGGCGAGAGAAGAGACCCAGTACTTC.

The CDR3: CASSLEIDPSNTGELFF. Written as DNA, the CDR3 is TGTGCCAGCAGCTTAGAAATCGACCCTTCGAACACCGGGGAGCTGTTTTTT. The chain is built from TRBV7-6 and TRBJ2-2; D unresolved. The V gene's germline CDR1 is SGHVS and CDR2 FNYEAQ. The ends were cut back, 1 base at V and 0 bases at J, with 12 bases in the middle. CDR3 length: 17 residues.

The chain employs TRBV6-2 or TRBV6-3 and TRBJ2-2, with D perhaps TRBD2 (5 bases). With 6 bases removed from V and 1 base from J, the gap between germline ends came to 9 bases. Per the germline V gene, CDR1 is MNHEY and CDR2 is SVGEGT. This CDR3 spans 14 amino acids. DNA of the CDR3: TGTGCCAGCAGGCGGGCAGGGAACACCGGGGAGCTGTTTTTT. This translates into CASRRAGNTGELFF.

This clonotype was seen at least ten times. The chain couples TRBV7-2 to TRBJ2-2, with D perhaps TRBD1 or TRBD2 (5 bases each). V gave up 1 base and J gave up 0 bases, with 6 bases separating them. Per the germline V gene, CDR1 is SGHTA and CDR2 is FQGNSA. CDR3 length: 15 residues. CDR3 coding DNA: TGTGCCAGCAGCTTAGGGGGGACGAACACCGGGGAGCTGTTTTTT. This encodes CASSLGGTNTGELFF. The full variable domain, its missing parts supplied by reference TRBV7-2 and TRBJ2-2, is GAGVSQSPSNKVTEKGKDVELRCDPISGHTALYWYRQSLGQGLEFLIYFQGNSAPDKSGLPSDRFSAERTGGSVSTLTIQRTQQEDSAVYLCASSLGGTNTGELFFGEGSRLTVL.